What follows is one T cell receptor (beta chain) and its context. V lost 3 bases to trimming and J lost 0 bases, with 11 bases between them. Germline CDR1 LGHDT, CDR2 YNNKEL (reference sequence). The CDR3 is 15 amino acids. This sample is part of a study of control samples from healthy donors and cancer patients. Sequencing used immunoSEQ multiplex PCR; TCRdb keeps in-frame clones, though not all of them. The sample consists of 150,000 to 180,000 clones, about 94% of them appearing once. What was sequenced was blood. The clonotype comes from a man aged 40-55 years in good health. V gene TRBV3-1 (or the pseudogene TRBV3-2) combines with J gene TRBJ1-1; TRBD1 might be the D (6 bases). CDR3 sequence (DNA): TGTGCCAGCAGCCACATACAGGGTGTGAACACTGAAGCTTTCTTT. Translating it yields CASSHIQGVNTEAFF.